The clone carrying this T cell receptor beta chain was picked up a small number of times. These data belong to a study of metastatic and nonmetastatic thyroid tumors. Among the patients, none had received any treatment before thyroid surgery. The CDR3 is 12 residues long. The V end was cut by 7 bases, the J end by 10 bases, with 16 bases between. Germline CDR1 is MDHEN and CDR2 is SYDVKM. In the original workflow: In papillary thyroid cancer, a distant-metastasis classifier was built using CDR3 differences across clinicopathological groups. TCRdb reassembled clones from the PCR reads with MiXCR. TCRdb, not the original authors, processed these V and J calls. Of some 40,000 clones listed, about 15% are singletons.

The sequencing sample was made of blood. The source of this sequence is a female donor with papillary thyroid cancer or a benign thyroid nodule (not recorded which). Some clones in this sample may be carry-over from other donors' samples. The V gene is TRBV28, the J gene TRBJ1-1; D uncertain. The CDR3 is CASIFRAGTAFF. The CDR3 coding sequence is TGTGCCAGCATTTTCCGAGCGGGCACAGCTTTCTTT.